These T cell receptor beta chains were read from a single sample in a study of CD8+ T cells in alopecia areata. Profiled with immunoSEQ multiplex PCR; TCRdb holds only in-frame clones, not every one. In the table there are approximately 180,000 clones, roughly 60% of which are singletons. The source material was CD4+ T cells sorted from blood, sampled at approximately week 56, from a patient treated with tofacitinib. The receptor source for this set is a human donor with alopecia areata. CDR3s include the opening cysteine and the closing phenylalanine or tryptophan. Fields, in order: V gene, J gene, D gene, clone size, CDR3 protein, CDR3 DNA. The D gene is left open where the match is weak. Expanded clones are given a class, and other clones once, few, many or no size at all.

v_gene: TRBV7-9; j_gene: TRBJ1-4; d_gene: .; abundance: few; CDR3aa: CASSPRGRAEKLFF; CDR3nt: TGTGCCAGCAGTCCCAGGGGCCGTGCTGAAAAACTGTTTTTT
v_gene: TRBV30; j_gene: TRBJ1-5; d_gene: .; abundance: .; CDR3aa: CAWSVEQGGNQPQHF; CDR3nt: TGTGCCTGGAGTGTAGAGCAGGGAGGCAATCAGCCCCAGCATTTT
v_gene: TRBV6-5; j_gene: TRBJ1-2; d_gene: TRBD1; abundance: .; CDR3aa: CASRESGGHYGYTF; CDR3nt: TGTGCCAGCAGGGAATCAGGGGGCCACTATGGCTACACCTTC
v_gene: TRBV7-9; j_gene: TRBJ1-1; d_gene: .; abundance: many; CDR3aa: CASSLDMNTEAFF; CDR3nt: TGTGCCAGCAGCTTAGACATGAACACTGAAGCTTTCTTT
v_gene: TRBV7-9; j_gene: TRBJ2-3; d_gene: .; abundance: .; CDR3aa: CASSFRQAVGTDTQYF; CDR3nt: TGTGCCAGCAGTTTCCGACAGGCCGTGGGTACAGATACGCAGTATTTT
v_gene: TRBV30; j_gene: TRBJ1-1; d_gene: TRBD1; abundance: .; CDR3aa: CAWSGGTANTEAFF; CDR3nt: TGTGCCTGGAGTGGCGGGACAGCGAACACTGAAGCTTTCTTT
v_gene: TRBV11-3; j_gene: TRBJ2-4; d_gene: TRBD2; abundance: once; CDR3aa: CASSPRQRGTLAKNIQYF; CDR3nt: TGTGCCAGCAGCCCTCGCCAGCGGGGTACCCTAGCCAAAAACATTCAGTACTTC
v_gene: TRBV7-8; j_gene: TRBJ2-5; d_gene: .; abundance: .; CDR3aa: CASSWTTGLGGQTQYF; CDR3nt: TGTGCCAGCAGCTGGACTACGGGTTTAGGTGGGCAGACCCAGTACTTC
v_gene: TRBV15; j_gene: TRBJ2-7; d_gene: .; abundance: few; CDR3aa: CATSRGKGDEQYF; CDR3nt: TGTGCCACCAGCAGGGGCAAGGGGGACGAGCAGTACTTC
v_gene: TRBV7-9; j_gene: TRBJ1-2; d_gene: TRBD1; abundance: few; CDR3aa: CASSLGQGANYGYTF; CDR3nt: TGTGCCAGCAGCCTCGGACAGGGGGCCAACTATGGCTACACCTTC
v_gene: TRBV27; j_gene: TRBJ1-2; d_gene: .; abundance: once; CDR3aa: CASSLEAFPTYGYTF; CDR3nt: TGTGCCAGCAGTTTAGAGGCGTTCCCGACCTATGGCTACACCTTC
v_gene: TRBV15; j_gene: TRBJ2-7; d_gene: .; abundance: .; CDR3aa: CATSSLGTAGRKQYF; CDR3nt: TGTGCCACCAGCAGTTTAGGGACAGCCGGGAGGAAGCAGTACTTC
v_gene: TRBV6-6; j_gene: TRBJ2-3; d_gene: .; abundance: few; CDR3aa: CASSYSTGTDTQYF; CDR3nt: TGTGCCAGCAGTTACTCGACGGGAACAGATACGCAGTATTTT
v_gene: TRBV2; j_gene: TRBJ2-5; d_gene: .; abundance: .; CDR3aa: CASRSGAFGAQYF; CDR3nt: TGTGCCAGCAGGAGTGGGGCCTTTGGGGCCCAGTACTTC
v_gene: TRBV19; j_gene: TRBJ1-1; d_gene: .; abundance: .; CDR3aa: CASSSGGKNTEAFF; CDR3nt: TGTGCCAGTAGTTCTGGAGGGAAGAACACTGAAGCTTTCTTT
v_gene: TRBV2; j_gene: TRBJ2-3; d_gene: .; abundance: few; CDR3aa: CASSGDVDTQYF; CDR3nt: TGTGCCAGCAGTGGAGACGTGGATACGCAGTATTTT
v_gene: TRBV29-1; j_gene: TRBJ2-1; d_gene: .; abundance: .; CDR3aa: CSVSVGYNEQFF; CDR3nt: TGCAGCGTATCGGTTGGGTACAATGAGCAGTTCTTC
v_gene: TRBV9; j_gene: TRBJ1-2; d_gene: .; abundance: .; CDR3aa: CASSPTPGLVGGYTF; CDR3nt: TGTGCCAGCAGCCCGACCCCCGGCTTGGTCGGTGGCTACACCTTC
v_gene: TRBV5-4; j_gene: TRBJ1-1; d_gene: .; abundance: .; CDR3aa: CASSLDISGGTEAFF; CDR3nt: TGTGCCAGCAGCTTAGATATTAGTGGGGGCACTGAAGCTTTCTTT
v_gene: TRBV5-1; j_gene: TRBJ2-5; d_gene: .; abundance: .; CDR3aa: CASSLSSALQETQYF; CDR3nt: TGCGCCAGCAGCTTGTCGTCAGCACTCCAAGAGACCCAGTACTTC
v_gene: TRBV30; j_gene: TRBJ2-3; d_gene: TRBD2; abundance: .; CDR3aa: CAWSAHVGGVGTDTQYF; CDR3nt: TGTGCCTGGAGTGCCCACGTCGGGGGGGTGGGCACAGATACGCAGTATTTT
v_gene: TRBV4-2; j_gene: TRBJ2-2; d_gene: TRBD2; abundance: few; CDR3aa: CASTPGLARTGELFF; CDR3nt: TGTGCCAGCACACCGGGACTAGCTCGCACCGGGGAGCTGTTTTTT
v_gene: TRBV5-1; j_gene: TRBJ1-2; d_gene: .; abundance: .; CDR3aa: CASSLDTTNYGYTF; CDR3nt: TGCGCCAGCAGCCTGGACACAACTAACTATGGCTACACCTTC
v_gene: TRBV15; j_gene: TRBJ2-7; d_gene: .; abundance: .; CDR3aa: CATSRDRNSLRGQYF; CDR3nt: TGTGCCACCAGCAGAGATCGGAACAGCCTTCGGGGGCAGTACTTC
v_gene: TRBV29-1; j_gene: TRBJ1-1; d_gene: .; abundance: .; CDR3aa: CSVEMGRATQAFF; CDR3nt: TGCAGCGTTGAAATGGGGCGGGCAACTCAAGCTTTCTTT
v_gene: TRBV2; j_gene: TRBJ2-1; d_gene: .; abundance: .; CDR3aa: CASSELRNYNEQFF; CDR3nt: TGTGCCAGCAGTGAACTCAGAAACTACAATGAGCAGTTCTTC
v_gene: TRBV2; j_gene: TRBJ2-5; d_gene: .; abundance: once; CDR3aa: CASSEGERAGATQYF; CDR3nt: TGTGCCAGCAGTGAAGGGGAAAGGGCCGGTGCGACCCAGTACTTC
v_gene: TRBV7-8; j_gene: TRBJ2-3; d_gene: .; abundance: .; CDR3aa: CASSLLTSLSLDTQYF; CDR3nt: TGTGCCAGCAGCTTGTTGACTTCTCTTTCCTTAGATACGCAGTATTTT
v_gene: TRBV30; j_gene: TRBJ2-2; d_gene: .; abundance: .; CDR3aa: CAWTLTGTGELFF; CDR3nt: TGTGCCTGGACCCTCACTGGCACCGGGGAGCTGTTTTTT
v_gene: TRBV4-1; j_gene: TRBJ1-4; d_gene: .; abundance: few; CDR3aa: CASSQDLSGRISANEKLFF; CDR3nt: TGCGCCAGCAGCCAAGATCTGTCAGGAAGGATCTCAGCTAATGAAAAACTGTTTTTT
v_gene: TRBV7-2; j_gene: TRBJ1-2; d_gene: .; abundance: .; CDR3aa: CASSLRGNYGYTF; CDR3nt: TGTGCCAGCAGCCTTCGGGGGAACTATGGCTACACCTTC
v_gene: TRBV15; j_gene: TRBJ1-6; d_gene: .; abundance: .; CDR3aa: CATRRANSPLHF; CDR3nt: TGTGCCACCAGGCGAGCTAATTCACCCCTCCACTTT
v_gene: TRBV5-1; j_gene: TRBJ2-7; d_gene: .; abundance: .; CDR3aa: CASSPGEYEQYF; CDR3nt: TGCGCCAGCTCCCCAGGCGAATACGAGCAGTACTTC
v_gene: TRBV4-1; j_gene: TRBJ1-5; d_gene: .; abundance: .; CDR3aa: CASSQALMGLNQPQHF; CDR3nt: TGCGCCAGCAGCCAAGCACTGATGGGACTCAATCAGCCCCAGCATTTT
v_gene: TRBV25-1; j_gene: TRBJ2-5; d_gene: TRBD2; abundance: .; CDR3aa: CASRGLAERETQYF; CDR3nt: TGTGCCAGCCGGGGACTAGCGGAACGAGAGACCCAGTACTTC
v_gene: TRBV11-2; j_gene: TRBJ2-1; d_gene: .; abundance: .; CDR3aa: CASSFSEQFF; CDR3nt: TGTGCCAGCAGCTTCTCTGAGCAGTTCTTC
v_gene: TRBV10-3; j_gene: TRBJ2-5; d_gene: TRBD1; abundance: .; CDR3aa: CAIRGTGDLETQYF; CDR3nt: TGTGCCATCAGAGGAACAGGGGATTTGGAGACCCAGTACTTC
v_gene: TRBV19; j_gene: TRBJ2-3; d_gene: .; abundance: .; CDR3aa: CASSTLWRSTDTQYF; CDR3nt: TGTGCCAGTAGTACCCTGTGGAGGAGCACAGATACGCAGTATTTT
v_gene: TRBV18; j_gene: TRBJ1-1; d_gene: .; abundance: .; CDR3aa: CASSSTGSTEAFF; CDR3nt: TGTGCCAGCTCCTCGACAGGCTCCACTGAAGCTTTCTTT
v_gene: TRBV29-1; j_gene: TRBJ2-5; d_gene: .; abundance: few; CDR3aa: CSVEVSGAQETQYF; CDR3nt: TGCAGCGTTGAAGTTAGCGGTGCACAAGAGACCCAGTACTTC
v_gene: TRBV18; j_gene: TRBJ2-2; d_gene: .; abundance: few; CDR3aa: CASSREVGTGELFF; CDR3nt: TGTGCCAGCTCACGCGAAGTGGGCACCGGGGAGCTGTTTTTT
v_gene: TRBV2; j_gene: TRBJ2-2; d_gene: TRBD1; abundance: few; CDR3aa: CASSVGQGTGELFF; CDR3nt: TGTGCCAGCAGTGTTGGACAGGGGACCGGGGAGCTGTTTTTT
v_gene: TRBV30; j_gene: TRBJ1-3; d_gene: TRBD1; abundance: .; CDR3aa: CAWSQDRAWSGNTIYF; CDR3nt: TGTGCCTGGAGCCAGGACAGGGCCTGGTCTGGAAACACCATATATTTT
v_gene: TRBV5-1; j_gene: TRBJ2-5; d_gene: .; abundance: .; CDR3aa: CASRRGVGQETQYF; CDR3nt: TGCGCCAGCAGACGGGGAGTTGGACAAGAGACCCAGTACTTC
v_gene: TRBV29-1; j_gene: TRBJ2-3; d_gene: .; abundance: .; CDR3aa: CSVEAGADTQYF; CDR3nt: TGCAGCGTTGAAGCCGGTGCAGATACGCAGTATTTT
v_gene: TRBV7-2; j_gene: TRBJ2-1; d_gene: TRBD2; abundance: few; CDR3aa: CASSLTAGGRNEQFF; CDR3nt: TGTGCCAGCAGCCTGACGGCGGGGGGGAGGAATGAGCAGTTCTTC
v_gene: TRBV25-1; j_gene: TRBJ1-1; d_gene: .; abundance: .; CDR3aa: CASRHSGGNTEAFF; CDR3nt: TGTGCCAGCCGGCACTCAGGCGGGAACACTGAAGCTTTCTTT
v_gene: TRBV7-3; j_gene: TRBJ2-1; d_gene: TRBD2; abundance: .; CDR3aa: CASPLGADWTREQFF; CDR3nt: TGTGCCAGCCCGCTGGGAGCGGACTGGACTAGGGAGCAGTTCTTC
v_gene: TRBV7-8; j_gene: TRBJ1-5; d_gene: .; abundance: few; CDR3aa: CASSRDRQPQHF; CDR3nt: TGTGCCAGCAGCAGGGACCGTCAGCCCCAGCATTTT
v_gene: TRBV6-1; j_gene: TRBJ1-5; d_gene: .; abundance: .; CDR3aa: CASSEAHRYTPQHF; CDR3nt: TGTGCCAGCAGTGAAGCGCACAGGTATACGCCCCAGCATTTT
v_gene: TRBV30; j_gene: TRBJ1-3; d_gene: .; abundance: .; CDR3aa: CAWMRGRTGNTIYF; CDR3nt: TGTGCCTGGATGAGGGGACGTACTGGAAACACCATATATTTT
v_gene: TRBV25-1; j_gene: TRBJ2-7; d_gene: TRBD1; abundance: .; CDR3aa: CASSESGQGYEQYF; CDR3nt: TGTGCCAGCAGTGAATCTGGACAGGGCTACGAGCAGTACTTC
v_gene: TRBV4-2; j_gene: TRBJ1-1; d_gene: .; abundance: .; CDR3aa: CASSHGGGTEAFF; CDR3nt: TGTGCCAGCAGCCACGGGGGGGGCACTGAAGCTTTCTTT
v_gene: TRBV6-6; j_gene: TRBJ2-7; d_gene: .; abundance: .; CDR3aa: CASSYPGTYEQYF; CDR3nt: TGTGCCAGCAGTTACCCAGGGACCTACGAGCAGTACTTC
v_gene: TRBV4-2; j_gene: TRBJ2-6; d_gene: .; abundance: few; CDR3aa: CASSQVSGKTGANVLTF; CDR3nt: TGTGCCAGCAGCCAAGTGTCCGGGAAAACTGGGGCCAACGTCCTGACTTTC
v_gene: TRBV6-6; j_gene: TRBJ2-3; d_gene: TRBD2; abundance: few; CDR3aa: CATQGTSVGTDTQYF; CDR3nt: TGTGCCACTCAAGGGACTAGCGTGGGCACAGATACGCAGTATTTT
v_gene: TRBV5-1; j_gene: TRBJ1-2; d_gene: .; abundance: .; CDR3aa: CASSLAAQHGYTF; CDR3nt: TGCGCCAGCAGCTTGGCGGCGCAGCACGGCTACACCTTC
v_gene: TRBV5-1; j_gene: TRBJ2-6; d_gene: .; abundance: few; CDR3aa: CASMQTGGANVLTF; CDR3nt: TGCGCCAGCATGCAGACTGGTGGGGCCAACGTCCTGACTTTC
v_gene: TRBV29-1; j_gene: TRBJ2-1; d_gene: .; abundance: .; CDR3aa: CSVDSFNEQFF; CDR3nt: TGCAGCGTCGACAGTTTCAATGAGCAGTTCTTC
v_gene: TRBV29-1; j_gene: TRBJ1-5; d_gene: TRBD1; abundance: few; CDR3aa: CSAQTGYGNQPQHF; CDR3nt: TGCAGCGCCCAGACAGGGTATGGCAATCAGCCCCAGCATTTT